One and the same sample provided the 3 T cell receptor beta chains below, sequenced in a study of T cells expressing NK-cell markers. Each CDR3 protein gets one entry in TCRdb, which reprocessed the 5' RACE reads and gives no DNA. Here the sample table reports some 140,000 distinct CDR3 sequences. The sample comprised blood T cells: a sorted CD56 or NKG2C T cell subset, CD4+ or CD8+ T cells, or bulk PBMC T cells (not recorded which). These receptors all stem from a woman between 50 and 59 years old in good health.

The CDR3 spells CSGGTGRGTDTQYF. This chain joins TRBV29-1 and TRBJ2-3; TCRdb designates TRBD1, a call that cannot be tested without DNA. The CDR3 runs 14 residues. Germline CDR1 is SQVTM and CDR2 is ANQGSEA.

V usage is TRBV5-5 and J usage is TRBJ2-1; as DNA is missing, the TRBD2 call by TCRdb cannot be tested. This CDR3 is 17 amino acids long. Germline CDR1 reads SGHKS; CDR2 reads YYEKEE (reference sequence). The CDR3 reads CASSLEGAGSSYNEQFF.

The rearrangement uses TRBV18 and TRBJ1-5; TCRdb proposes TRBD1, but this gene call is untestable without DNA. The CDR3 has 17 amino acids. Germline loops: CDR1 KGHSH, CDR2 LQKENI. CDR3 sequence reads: CASSPSNREPSGQPQHF.